The 30 T cell receptor beta chains reported below all come from one sample, sequenced in a study of T cell repertoires in cytomegalovirus infection. Antigen specificity for these receptors is unknown. TCRdb reprocessed the reads via MiXCR and lists one record per CDR3 protein. The sample yields roughly 570,000 distinct CDR3 sequences, about 39% seen once. The sample in question was cultured PBMCs, obtained from culture after CMV antigen stimulation. The receptor source for this set is a human donor in good health (CMV status not recorded). Some clones in this sample may be carry-over from other donors' samples.

A note on this clonotype: One junction end disagrees with the germline gene, perhaps due to a read error. The chain joins TRBV7-8 to TRBJ2-1, with TRBD2 as a possible D gene (6 bases). The V gene's germline CDR1 is SGHVS and CDR2 FQNEAQ. The CDR3 has 15 amino acids. The CDR3 spells CASTLDGSSYNEQFF. CDR3 nucleotides: TGTGCCAGCACCTTAGACGGGAGCTCCTACAATGAGCAGTTCTTC.

The chain links TRBV28 to TRBJ1-4; D is undetermined. The germline V gene encodes CDR1 MDHEN and CDR2 SYDVKM. The V end was cut by 7 bases, the J end by 1 base, with 7 bases between. The CDR3 totals 13 residues. The DNA for the CDR3 is TGTGCCAGCAAGGGCAAAACTAATGAAAAACTGTTTTTT. Translating it yields CASKGKTNEKLFF.

The chain employs TRBV7-2 and TRBJ2-3; 8 positions agree with TRBD2. CDR1 and CDR2 from the germline V gene are SGHTA and FQGNSA. The CDR3 spans 15 residues. The trim removed 3 bases at V and 4 bases at J, leaving 6 bases unmatched. The CDR3, as DNA: TGTGCCAGCAGCTTGGGACTAGGGGACCCAGATACGCAGTATTTT. Protein product: CASSLGLGDPDTQYF.

The V and J genes are TRBV6-1 and TRBJ1-5; D gene ambiguous. This CDR3 is 13 amino acids long. V lost 6 bases and J lost 4, with 10 bases in between. CDR1 and CDR2 (germline): MNHNS, SASEGT. The CDR3 loop is CASRRSRNQPQHF. The DNA for the CDR3 is TGTGCCAGCAGGCGCAGCAGAAATCAGCCCCAGCATTTT.

V usage is TRBV11-2 and J usage is TRBJ2-3, with TRBD1 identical over 8 bases. The CDR3 length is 15 residues. Trimming at V came to 4 bases and at J to 5 bases, leaving 8 bases not matched to a gene. The germline V gene encodes CDR1 SGHAT and CDR2 FQNNGV. CDR3 DNA sequence: TGTGCCAGCAGCTCTGGGCAGGGGGCAATAGATACGCAGTATTTT. It yields the protein CASSSGQGAIDTQYF.

This clonotype was detected only a few times. This rearrangement joins TRBV7-2 to TRBJ1-1; TRBD1 might be the D (6 bases). From germline, CDR1 is SGHTA and CDR2 FQGNSA. The V end was cut by 3 bases, the J end by 1 base, with 9 bases between. The length of the CDR3 is 14 residues. Here the CDR3 reads CASSFTGKNTEAFF. The CDR3 bases are TGTGCCAGCAGCTTCACAGGGAAGAACACTGAAGCTTTCTTT. Together with reference TRBV7-2 and TRBJ1-1, the CDR3 gives the full variable domain: GAGVSQSPSNKVTEKGKDVELRCDPISGHTALYWYRQSLGQGLEFLIYFQGNSAPDKSGLPSDRFSAERTGGSVSTLTIQRTQQEDSAVYLCASSFTGKNTEAFFGQGTRLTVV.

The V and J genes are TRBV27 and TRBJ2-1, with 11 bases identical to TRBD2. V gave up 7 bases and J gave up 1 base; unmatched junction bases: 9. The CDR3 consists of 17 residues. The germline V gene has CDR1 MNHEY and CDR2 SMNVEV (reference sequence). CDR3 DNA sequence: TGTGCCAGCAAAGGACTAGCGGGCCCCAAATCCTACAATGAGCAGTTCTTC. It specifies CASKGLAGPKSYNEQFF.

This clonotype was counted between two and nine times. The J gene is TRBJ2-1, the V gene TRBV7-2; D uncertain. The CDR3 sequence is 16 residues long. Trimming cost V 2 bases and J 4 bases, with 15 bases left between them. Germline CDR1 SGHTA, CDR2 FQGNSA. The CDR3 sequence: CASSLSASSLYNEQFF. The CDR3 DNA reads as TGTGCCAGCAGCTTATCGGCGTCTTCCCTATACAATGAGCAGTTCTTC. Supplemented by reference TRBV7-2 and TRBJ2-1, the full variable domain reads GAGVSQSPSNKVTEKGKDVELRCDPISGHTALYWYRQSLGQGLEFLIYFQGNSAPDKSGLPSDRFSAERTGGSVSTLTIQRTQQEDSAVYLCASSLSASSLYNEQFFGPGTRLTVL.

This clonotype was detected only a few times. The chain employs TRBV11-2 and TRBJ2-7; no clear D. The CDR3 runs 15 residues. The germline V gene encodes CDR1 SGHAT and CDR2 FQNNGV. The ends were cut back, 5 bases at V and 2 bases at J, with 16 bases in the middle. The CDR3 spells CASSPRTALTYEQYF. The DNA of the CDR3 is TGTGCCAGCAGCCCGCGTACAGCCTTGACCTACGAGCAGTACTTC.

The chain has TRBV4-3 and TRBJ2-7, with 9 bases aligning to TRBD2. The V segment lost 5 bases and the J segment 0 bases; nucleotides outside the gene matches: 5. The CDR3 is made up of 15 amino acids. Germline CDR1 and CDR2: LGHNA and YSLEER. The CDR3 sequence: CASSYSGGSSYEQYF. Here the CDR3 DNA reads TGCGCCAGCAGCTACAGCGGGGGGTCCTCCTACGAGCAGTACTTC.

J is TRBJ1-3 and V is TRBV11-2, with a possible D match to TRBD1 (5 bases). V was pared by 0 bases and J by 4 bases, with 13 bases between. The CDR3 length is 16 residues. Germline CDR1 SGHAT, CDR2 FQNNGV. For the CDR3, the DNA is TGTGCCAGCAGCTTAGATCCCCGGGGACGGGGAAACACCATATATTTT. This codes for CASSLDPRGRGNTIYF.

The V gene is TRBV20-1, the J gene TRBJ2-7, with 10 bases that match TRBD2. The length of the CDR3 is 16 residues. V lost 6 bases and J lost 3; bases outside the gene matches: 14. The V gene's germline CDR1 is DFQATT and CDR2 SNEGSKA (reference sequence). The CDR3 sequence is CSAPGVASGSFYEQYF. The CDR3 DNA reads TGCAGTGCGCCCGGTGTCGCTAGCGGGAGTTTCTACGAGCAGTACTTC.

This clonotype has just a few counts. V and J are TRBV7-2 and TRBJ2-1; no clear D gene. Trimming pared 5 bases from V and 5 bases from J, leaving 10 bases between. Germline lookup yields CDR1 SGHTA and CDR2 FQGNSA. The CDR3 covers 13 residues. The CDR3 coding sequence is TGTGCCAGCAGCCTTCGCGCGGACAATGAGCAGTTCTTC. This sequence encodes CASSLRADNEQFF.

In this sample, this clonotype turned up a few times. This chain connects TRBV7-9 to TRBJ1-3, with TRBD1 identical over 8 bases. The CDR3 spans 15 residues. With 5 bases clipped from V and 4 bases from J, the junction kept 7 bases outside the gene matches. Germline V gives CDR1 SEHNR, CDR2 FQNEAQ (reference sequence). Here the CDR3 reads CASSTGQGEGNTIYF. CDR3 coding DNA: TGTGCCAGCAGCACTGGACAGGGAGAAGGAAACACCATATATTTT.

This clonotype was found many times. The chain links TRBV7-8 to TRBJ1-5; D unresolved. Germline values: CDR1 SGHVS, CDR2 FQNEAQ. This CDR3 comprises 14 residues. Trimming left V 5 bases short and J 5 bases short, with 13 bases between. Here the CDR3 DNA reads TGTGCCAGCAGCCACCGACCGCTACATCAGCCCCAGCATTTT. It is translated as CASSHRPLHQPQHF. The entire variable domain, with the rest obtained from reference TRBV7-8 and TRBJ1-5, is as follows: GAGVSQSPRYKVAKRGQDVALRCDPISGHVSLFWYQQALGQGPEFLTYFQNEAQLDKSGLPSDRFFAERPEGSVSTLKIQRTQQEDSAVYLCASSHRPLHQPQHFGDGTRLSIL.

The V call is TRBV15, the J call TRBJ2-1; tentative D call: TRBD2 (5 bases). Deletions cut 0 bases from V and 2 bases from J, with 17 bases between. CDR1 LNHNV and CDR2 YYDKDF come from the germline V gene (reference sequence). The CDR3 is made up of 18 amino acids. The CDR3, as DNA: TGTGCCACCAGCAGAGATATCGGCGGGCAGGCGCCCTACAATGAGCAGTTCTTC. Amino acids: CATSRDIGGQAPYNEQFF. Together with reference TRBV15 and TRBJ2-1, the CDR3 gives the full variable domain: DAMVIQNPRYQVTQFGKPVTLSCSQTLNHNVMYWYQQKSSQAPKLLFHYYDKDFNNEADTPDNFQSRRPNTSFCFLDIRSPGLGDTAMYLCATSRDIGGQAPYNEQFFGPGTRLTVL.

This clonotype was counted ten times or more. The rearrangement links TRBV7-2 to TRBJ1-5; D call uncertain. CDR1 and CDR2 from the germline V gene are SGHTA and FQGNSA. The CDR3 is made up of 15 amino acids. The ends were cut back, 4 bases at V and 2 bases at J, with 12 bases in the middle. The CDR3 DNA reads TGTGCCAGCAGCTCTACTCCGGGCGGCAATCAGCCCCAGCATTTT. It is translated as CASSSTPGGNQPQHF.

This clonotype was counted only a few times. The rearrangement links TRBV29-1 to TRBJ2-7; perhaps TRBD1 as D (6 bases). This CDR3 region has 12 residues. Germline V gene data show CDR1 as SQVTM and CDR2 as ANQGSEA. The V gene lost 6 bases and the J gene lost 4 bases, with 13 bases spanning the gap. CDR3 region: CSVGDKGYEQYF. CDR3 nucleotides: TGCAGCGTGGGGGACAAGGGGTACGAGCAGTACTTC.

The chain joins TRBV7-8 to TRBJ1-5; possible D gene TRBD1, 5 bases. V lost 4 bases, J lost 0 bases, and 13 bases lay in between. This CDR3 has 16 residues. Germline V CDR1 and CDR2: SGHVS, FQNEAQ. The CDR3 DNA follows: TGTGCCAGCAGCTCTCAAGGGGCCCTTAGCAATCAGCCCCAGCATTTT. Protein sequence: CASSSQGALSNQPQHF.

The chain is built from TRBV7-9 and TRBJ2-5; 8 bases are shared with TRBD2. Germline assignment: CDR1 SEHNR and CDR2 FQNEAQ (reference sequence). V gave up 5 bases and J gave up 1 base; unmatched junction bases: 9. This CDR3 is 16 amino acids long. CDR3 coding DNA: TGTGCCAGCAGCACCACTAGCGGAGGTTTCCAAGAGACCCAGTACTTC. This gives the protein CASSTTSGGFQETQYF. Looking up the rest from reference TRBV7-9 and TRBJ2-5 gives the full variable domain: DTGVSQNPRHKITKRGQNVTFRCDPISEHNRLYWYRQTLGQGPEFLTYFQNEAQLEKSRLLSDRFSAERPKGSFSTLEIQRTEQGDSAMYLCASSTTSGGFQETQYFGPGTRLLVL.

This sequence joins TRBV20-1 and TRBJ2-3; D remains ambiguous. The length of the CDR3 is 13 residues. The germline V and J ends were trimmed by 2 bases and 2 bases, with 8 bases remaining between them. Per the germline V gene, CDR1 is DFQATT and CDR2 is SNEGSKA (reference sequence). Here the CDR3 reads CSARSPITDTQYF. The CDR3 DNA sequence: TGCAGTGCTAGATCACCGATCACAGATACGCAGTATTTT.

This clonotype appeared a few times. The chain uses TRBV28 and TRBJ1-4; tentative D call: TRBD1 (5 bases). V gave up 4 bases and J gave up 8 bases, with 14 bases separating them. The length of the CDR3 is 14 residues. Germline assignment: CDR1 MDHEN and CDR2 SYDVKM. CDR3 protein: CASSSYGEGEKLFF. As DNA, the CDR3 is TGTGCCAGCAGTTCCTACGGTGAGGGGGAAAAACTGTTTTTT.

J is TRBJ1-1 and V is TRBV19; 7 bases match TRBD1. Germline lookup yields CDR1 LNHDA and CDR2 SQIVND (reference sequence). V lost 5 bases to trimming and J lost 4 bases; unmatched junction nucleotides: 7. The CDR3 contains 14 residues. In nucleotides, the CDR3 is TGTGCCAGTAGTTTTAACAGGGGAGGCACTGAAGCTTTCTTT. Translating it yields CASSFNRGGTEAFF.

This chain connects TRBV7-2 to TRBJ2-3, with 7 bases identical to TRBD1. CDR3 length: 16 residues. V lost 5 bases to trimming and J lost 0 bases; unmatched junction nucleotides: 8. The germline V gene encodes CDR1 SGHTA and CDR2 FQGNSA. In nucleotides, the CDR3 is TGTGCCAGCAGCCGCGGACAGGCCTTAAGCACAGATACGCAGTATTTT. Its translation: CASSRGQALSTDTQYF.

This clonotype turned up a few times. This chain joins TRBV25-1 and TRBJ2-5; 9 nucleotides agree with TRBD1. J was trimmed by 4 bases and V by 1 base; bases with no gene match: 10. The CDR3 is made up of 17 amino acids. Germline V gene data show CDR1 as MGHDK and CDR2 as SYGVNS. CDR3 sequence: CASSESLPGQGGETQYF. The DNA of the CDR3 is TGTGCCAGCAGTGAATCCCTCCCGGGACAGGGAGGAGAGACCCAGTACTTC. The full variable domain, in which reference TRBV25-1 and TRBJ2-5 provide the parts outside the CDR3, is EADIYQTPRYLVIGTGKKITLECSQTMGHDKMYWYQQDPGMELHLIHYSYGVNSTEKGDLSSESTVSRIRTEHFPLTLESARPSHTSQYLCASSESLPGQGGETQYFGPGTRLLVL.

This clonotype was seen many times. In DNA, the CDR3 is TGTGCCAGCAGCCCGAGATGGCTAGCGGGAGGTCCACCCTACGAGCAGTACTTC. It codes for CASSPRWLAGGPPYEQYF. The chain is built from TRBV7-2 and TRBJ2-7; 11 bases fit TRBD2. V gave up 5 bases and J gave up 2 bases; unmatched junction bases: 14. This CDR3 spans 18 amino acids. Germline CDR1 is SGHTA and CDR2 is FQGNSA.

The rearrangement uses TRBV7-9 and TRBJ1-1; perhaps TRBD1 as D (6 bases). Germline V CDR1 and CDR2: SEHNR, FQNEAQ (reference sequence). This CDR3 contains 14 residues. V lost 5 bases and J 1 base, leaving 11 bases between the germline ends. The CDR3 nucleotides read TGTGCCAGCAGCCCCCGGGACAAGAACACTGAAGCTTTCTTT. This codes for CASSPRDKNTEAFF. Variable domain in full (rest from reference TRBV7-9 and TRBJ1-1): DTGVSQNPRHKITKRGQNVTFRCDPISEHNRLYWYRQTLGQGPEFLTYFQNEAQLEKSRLLSDRFSAERPKGSFSTLEIQRTEQGDSAMYLCASSPRDKNTEAFFGQGTRLTVV.

The chain recombines TRBV4-1 with TRBJ1-5; D is perhaps TRBD1 (5 bases). Trimming removed 3 bases from V and 9 bases from J, with 21 bases in between. CDR1 is MGHRA and CDR2 is YSYEKL in the germline V gene. The CDR3 is 16 amino acids. Here the CDR3 reads CASSQTVDGLRAPQHF. The DNA of the CDR3 is TGCGCCAGCAGCCAGACAGTGGACGGCCTACGAGCGCCCCAGCATTTT.

The chain couples TRBV20-1 to TRBJ1-5, with a possible D match to TRBD1 (5 bases). The CDR3 totals 13 residues. Trimming took 0 bases from V and 11 from J, leaving 14 bases between them. Per the germline V gene, CDR1 is DFQATT and CDR2 is SNEGSKA (reference sequence). CDR3 protein: CSARDRRGLAQHF. The CDR3 coding sequence is TGCAGTGCTAGAGACAGGCGGGGACTGGCCCAGCATTTT.

The chain recombines TRBV12-3 or TRBV12-4 with TRBJ1-1; 7 bases are shared with TRBD1. The CDR3 is 14 residues long. The J segment lost 7 bases and the V segment lost 4 bases, leaving 9 bases of the junction unmatched. The CDR3 DNA is TGTGCCAGCAGTTCTCGGACAGGTAGAAATGAAGCTTTCTTT. It specifies CASSSRTGRNEAFF.